Shown below are 28 T cell receptor beta chains from a single sample sequenced in a study of cytomegalovirus exposure and HLA in healthy donors. PCR was performed using 60 Vbeta and 13 Jbeta primers. TCRdb's copy holds only in-frame clones and misses some; the assay was immunoSEQ multiplex PCR. The sample contains 130,000 to 150,000 clones, over 60% of which appear only once. Source material: PBMCs. The receptors come from a woman aged 45 to 65 in good health and CMV-seronegative.

This clone was seen more than once but under ten times. The chain joins TRBV25-1 to TRBJ1-1, with D unresolved. CDR1 and CDR2 from the germline V gene are MGHDK and SYGVNS. The V end was cut by 1 base, the J end by 4 bases, with 13 bases between. The CDR3 length is 15 residues. In DNA, the CDR3 is TGTGCCAGCAGTGAATTTTTCACAGAGAGCACTGAAGCTTTCTTT. Translated: CASSEFFTESTEAFF.

The J gene is TRBJ2-2, the V gene TRBV7-8; 8 bases map to TRBD1. The CDR3 is made up of 15 amino acids. Germline V lookup: CDR1 SGHVS, CDR2 FQNEAQ. The V segment lost 3 bases and the J segment 5 bases; nucleotides outside the gene matches: 5. The CDR3 reads CASSFQGARTGELFF. CDR3 DNA: TGTGCCAGCAGCTTCCAGGGGGCGCGGACCGGGGAGCTGTTTTTT. The full variable domain, rest sourced from reference TRBV7-8 and TRBJ2-2, is GAGVSQSPRYKVAKRGQDVALRCDPISGHVSLFWYQQALGQGPEFLTYFQNEAQLDKSGLPSDRFFAERPEGSVSTLKIQRTQQEDSAVYLCASSFQGARTGELFFGEGSRLTVL.

The V gene is TRBV9, the J gene TRBJ2-7; 12 bases fit TRBD2. The CDR3 extends over 14 amino acids. CDR1 and CDR2 (germline): SGDLS, YYNGEE. V trimming: 0 bases; J trimming: 6 bases; junction bases outside the gene matches: 1. CDR3 nucleotide sequence: TGTGCCAGCAGCGTAGAGACTAGCGGGGGCGAGCAGTACTTC. Translated: CASSVETSGGEQYF. Variable domain in full (rest from reference TRBV9 and TRBJ2-7): DSGVTQTPKHLITATGQRVTLRCSPRSGDLSVYWYQQSLDQGLQFLIQYYNGEERAKGNILERFSAQQFPDLHSELNLSSLELGDSALYFCASSVETSGGEQYFGPGTRLTVT.

The chain carries TRBV5-8 and TRBJ1-2; 9 bases fit TRBD1. The CDR3 loop spans 15 amino acids. V was clipped by 6 bases and J by 7 bases; unmatched bases: 13. Germline V gene sequence: CDR1 SGHTS, CDR2 YDEGEE. CDR3 sequence (DNA): TGTGCCAGCAACCCCGGGACAGGGATTTCCTTTGGCTACACCTTC. Amino acids: CASNPGTGISFGYTF.

The chain couples TRBV5-1 to TRBJ1-2; tentatively, D is TRBD1 (6 bases). The germline V gene has CDR1 SGHRS and CDR2 YFSETQ. The CDR3 spans 17 residues. Trimming took 0 bases from V and 0 from J, leaving 15 bases between them. This chain's CDR3 is CASSLAGQTFTNYGYTF. As DNA, the CDR3 is TGCGCCAGCAGCTTGGCTGGACAGACCTTCACTAACTATGGCTACACCTTC.

V is TRBV10-2 and J is TRBJ1-1; TRBD1 matches 9 bases. Germline CDR1 and CDR2: WSHSY and SAAADI. The CDR3 covers 14 residues. The junction had 3 bases not matched to a gene; V was cut back by 3 bases and J by 4 bases. This CDR3 reads CASSDPQGATEAFF. CDR3 sequence (DNA): TGCGCCAGCAGTGACCCACAGGGGGCCACTGAAGCTTTCTTT.

The genes are TRBV5-6 and TRBJ2-1; D uncertain. V lost 0 bases, J lost 15 bases, and 13 bases lay in between. The CDR3 is 12 amino acids. Germline assignment: CDR1 SGHDT and CDR2 YYEEEE. The CDR3 sequence: CASSLGGVVLFF. CDR3 sequence (DNA): TGTGCCAGCAGCTTGGGAGGAGTAGTGCTGTTCTTC.

The gene calls are TRBV18 and TRBJ1-4; no clear D gene. CDR1 and CDR2 (germline): KGHSH, LQKENI. This CDR3 contains 14 residues. Trimming removed 0 bases at V and 6 bases at J, with 8 bases between. In nucleotides, the CDR3 is TGTGCCAGCTCACCACCCCCCGGGGATGAAAAACTGTTTTTT. Encoded protein: CASSPPPGDEKLFF.

The V and J genes are TRBV5-6 and TRBJ2-3; 7 positions match TRBD1. The CDR3 has 15 residues. V was pared by 4 bases and J by 0 bases, with 5 bases of the junction left unmatched. Germline CDR1 SGHDT, CDR2 YYEEEE. CDR3 nucleotides: TGTGCCAGCAGCCGGGGACAGTCTAGCACAGATACGCAGTATTTT. Protein product: CASSRGQSSTDTQYF.

This clone has a handful of counts. The V and J genes are TRBV13 and TRBJ2-7; 9 positions match TRBD1. Trimming cost V 8 bases and J 2 bases; bases outside gene matches: 4. The CDR3 length is 13 residues. Per germline, CDR1 PRHDT and CDR2 FYEKMQ (reference sequence). The CDR3 DNA is TGTGCCAGCTCCGGGACAGGGCCCTACGAGCAGTACTTC. This encodes CASSGTGPYEQYF.

The chain couples TRBV7-9 to TRBJ2-1, with a weak D call TRBD1 (5 bases). Germline values: CDR1 SEHNR, CDR2 FQNEAQ (reference sequence). V shed 0 bases and J shed 8 bases, with 11 bases lying between them. CDR3 length: 14 amino acids. Here the CDR3 reads CASSLAGRGHEQFF. CDR3 DNA: TGTGCCAGCAGCTTAGCGGGTAGGGGCCATGAGCAGTTCTTC.

V usage is TRBV9 and J usage is TRBJ2-1, with D possibly TRBD2 on 6 matching bases. The CDR3 extends over 16 amino acids. From germline, CDR1 is SGDLS and CDR2 YYNGEE. Between the trimmed V and J ends, which lost 0 bases and 0 bases, there was a span of 10 bases. The CDR3 sequence: CASSVGDFSSYNEQFF. CDR3 DNA sequence: TGTGCCAGCAGCGTAGGGGACTTTAGCTCCTACAATGAGCAGTTCTTC.

The genes are TRBV6-6 and TRBJ1-5, with D perhaps TRBD1 (6 bases). Germline V gene data show CDR1 as MNHNY and CDR2 as SVGAGI (reference sequence). The V end was cut by 6 bases, the J end by 3 bases, with 12 bases between. The CDR3 runs 14 residues. The CDR3 DNA reads TGTGCCAGCAGGGTGACAGGAAACAATCAGCCCCAGCATTTT. Amino acid sequence: CASRVTGNNQPQHF.

V usage is TRBV5-6 and J usage is TRBJ2-7, with 9 bases that match TRBD1. The germline V gene has CDR1 SGHDT and CDR2 YYEEEE. The CDR3 contains 15 residues. V lost 2 bases and J lost 6; bases outside the gene matches: 9. CDR3 residues: CASSLPGQGLAEQYF. CDR3 DNA sequence: TGTGCCAGCAGCTTACCGGGACAGGGTCTTGCCGAGCAGTACTTC. Using reference TRBV5-6 and TRBJ2-7 for the parts outside the CDR3, the full variable domain is DAGVTQSPTHLIKTRGQQVTLRCSPKSGHDTVSWYQQALGQGPQFIFQYYEEEERQRGNFPDRFSGHQFPNYSSELNVNALLLGDSALYLCASSLPGQGLAEQYFGPGTRLTVT.

As regards this clone: Other DNA variants within this sample encode the same CDR3. The chain uses TRBV10-2 and TRBJ1-1, with a weak D call TRBD1 (6 bases). The germline gives CDR1 WSHSY, CDR2 SAAADI. Trimming cost V 6 bases and J 1 base, with 9 bases left between them. The CDR3 covers 13 residues. CDR3 loop: CASSGQRNTEAFF. Written as DNA, the CDR3 is TGCGCCAGCAGCGGACAGCGGAACACTGAAGCTTTCTTT.

The V call is TRBV6-6, the J call TRBJ2-7; TRBD1 matches 7 bases. CDR1 MNHNY and CDR2 SVGAGI come from the germline V gene (reference sequence). V dropped 2 bases and J dropped 4; count of bases not matched to a gene: 11. CDR3 length: 16 amino acids. In DNA form, the CDR3 reads TGTGCCAGCAGTTACGCCATTGGGACAGCTACTTACGAGCAGTACTTC. Translation: CASSYAIGTATYEQYF.

The chain joins TRBV27 to TRBJ1-1; D ambiguous. CDR3 length equals 13 residues. Germline V gives CDR1 MNHEY, CDR2 SMNVEV (reference sequence). V dropped 3 bases and J dropped 0 bases, with 5 bases sitting between them. CDR3 DNA sequence: TGTGCCAGCAGTTTTTCCTTGAACACTGAAGCTTTCTTT. Protein product: CASSFSLNTEAFF.

This clone was recorded only once. V gene TRBV5-1 combines with J gene TRBJ2-3, with 7 bases lining up with TRBD2. The CDR3 length is 13 residues. The V gene's germline CDR1 is SGHRS and CDR2 YFSETQ. V was clipped by 8 bases and J by 1 base; unmatched bases: 4. This CDR3 reads CASSSGGTDTQYF. The CDR3 coding sequence is TGCGCCAGTTCTAGCGGAGGCACAGATACGCAGTATTTT.

This chain links TRBV27 with TRBJ1-3; perhaps TRBD1 as D (5 bases). There are 17 residues in the CDR3. Germline assignment: CDR1 MNHEY and CDR2 SMNVEV (reference sequence). V lost 5 bases and J 1 base, leaving 18 bases between the germline ends. The CDR3: CASSALGRQRSGNTIYF. As DNA, the CDR3 is TGTGCCAGCAGTGCCCTGGGGCGGCAGCGATCTGGAAACACCATATATTTT.

V usage is TRBV7-2 and J usage is TRBJ2-7, with TRBD2 as a possible D gene (6 bases). The germline V gene encodes CDR1 SGHTA and CDR2 FQGNSA. The CDR3 has 13 residues. V lost 5 bases to trimming and J lost 4 bases, with 12 bases between them. CDR3 in DNA: TGTGCCAGCAGCCAGACTAGTTTTTACGAGCAGTACTTC. Protein product: CASSQTSFYEQYF.

The gene calls are TRBV6-1 and TRBJ2-2, with a tentative D call TRBD1 (5 bases). The CDR3 is 12 amino acids. Germline values: CDR1 MNHNS, CDR2 SASEGT. The V end was cut by 8 bases, the J end by 6 bases, with 10 bases between. The CDR3 is CASGRVSGELFF. DNA of the CDR3: TGTGCCAGCGGCAGGGTCTCCGGGGAGCTGTTTTTT.

V and J are TRBV6-1 and TRBJ1-2; TRBD1 matches at 8 bases. The J segment lost 2 bases and the V segment lost 7 bases, leaving 9 bases of the junction unmatched. CDR1 and CDR2 (germline): MNHNS, SASEGT. CDR3 length: 15 amino acids. The CDR3 sequence: CASIDRDRTNYGYTF. CDR3 in DNA: TGTGCCAGCATAGACAGGGACAGGACCAACTATGGCTACACCTTC.

The chain employs TRBV29-1 and TRBJ2-7; 7 nucleotides line up with TRBD1. CDR3 length: 12 residues. Germline CDR1 is SQVTM and CDR2 is ANQGSEA. V gave up 2 bases and J gave up 2 bases; unmatched junction bases: 0. The CDR3 sequence: CSVEQGAYEQYF. DNA for the CDR3: TGCAGCGTTGAACAGGGGGCCTACGAGCAGTACTTC.

This clone has more than one count but fewer than ten. The chain carries TRBV4-3 and TRBJ1-1, with 9 bases identical to TRBD1. CDR1 and CDR2 (germline): LGHNA, YSLEER. The CDR3 is made up of 16 amino acids. V lost 3 bases, J lost 4 bases, and 9 bases stayed unmatched. CDR3 region: CASSHQSGTGITEAFF. CDR3 coding DNA: TGCGCCAGCAGCCATCAATCCGGGACAGGGATCACTGAAGCTTTCTTT.

The rearrangement uses TRBV28 and TRBJ1-4, with D uncertain. The CDR3 consists of 14 residues. Per the germline V gene, CDR1 is MDHEN and CDR2 is SYDVKM. V lost 1 base to trimming and J lost 5 bases, with 8 bases between them. The CDR3 spells CASSLLAGNEKLFF. The CDR3 bases are TGTGCCAGCAGTTTATTGGCCGGGAATGAAAAACTGTTTTTT.

This chain uses TRBV4-1 with TRBJ1-4; TRBD1 aligns across 7 bases. V shed 4 bases, J shed 5 bases, and the junction held 7 bases outside the gene matches. Germline CDR1 MGHRA, CDR2 YSYEKL. This CDR3 has 15 residues. The DNA of the CDR3 is TGCGCCAGCAGCCCCCCGACAGGGAGGAATGAAAAACTGTTTTTT. It specifies CASSPPTGRNEKLFF.

The V gene is TRBV15, the J gene TRBJ1-2; D is perhaps TRBD1 (5 bases). This CDR3 region has 14 residues. V lost 3 bases and J lost 8, with 16 bases in between. Germline CDR1 LNHNV, CDR2 YYDKDF (reference sequence). CDR3 coding DNA: TGTGCCACCAGCAGGGGCTCGACAGTACTCGGCTACACCTTC. Encoded protein: CATSRGSTVLGYTF. Filled out from reference TRBV15 and TRBJ1-2, the complete variable domain reads DAMVIQNPRYQVTQFGKPVTLSCSQTLNHNVMYWYQQKSSQAPKLLFHYYDKDFNNEADTPDNFQSRRPNTSFCFLDIRSPGLGDTAMYLCATSRGSTVLGYTFGSGTRLTVV.

The DNA for the CDR3 is TGTGCCAGCACGGGACAGGGACCAGCTAACTATGGCTACACCTTC. This translates into CASTGQGPANYGYTF. The chain joins TRBV7-9 to TRBJ1-2, with 9 bases lining up with TRBD1. V lost 7 bases, J lost 0 bases, and 6 bases stayed unmatched. The CDR3 totals 15 residues. The germline gives CDR1 SEHNR, CDR2 FQNEAQ (reference sequence).